Listed here are 28 T cell receptor beta chains from one sample, sequenced in a study of CXCR3-negative and CXCR3-positive naive CD8 T cells. 5' RACE that incorporated UMI labels was used to prepare the TRB cDNA libraries. Reprocessing the 5' RACE reads, TCRdb reports a single entry for every CDR3 protein and omits DNA. The specimen's table records some 130,000 distinct CDR3 sequences. Material for sequencing was naive CXCR3- CD8+ T cells from blood. Subset indicated: CD45RO-CCR7+CD27+CD95- naive CD8+ T cells lacking CXCR3 (TNR3-). The receptors here all came from a human donor in good health. Some clones in this sample may be carry-over from other donors' samples.

The CDR3 region is CASSLFRHPTNEKLFF. The V and J genes are TRBV7-9 and TRBJ1-4. CDR1 SEHNR and CDR2 FQNEAQ come from the germline V gene (reference sequence). CDR3 length: 16 residues.

This chain joins TRBV3-1 and TRBJ2-2; TCRdb proposes TRBD2, but this gene call is untestable without DNA. The CDR3 is 19 amino acids. Germline V lookup: CDR1 LGHDT, CDR2 YNNKEL (reference sequence). The CDR3 sequence is CASSQEMVAGAWNTGELFF.

This sequence joins TRBV11-1 and TRBJ2-3; TCRdb calls TRBD2, which cannot be checked without DNA. Germline V gene sequence: CDR1 SGHAT, CDR2 FQDESV (reference sequence). This CDR3 has 16 amino acids. CDR3 sequence: CASTARGGGSTDTQYF.

The gene calls are TRBV20-1 and TRBJ2-5; the D call from TCRdb, TRBD2, cannot be confirmed without DNA. This CDR3 contains 17 residues. Germline lookup yields CDR1 DFQATT and CDR2 SNEGSKA (reference sequence). The CDR3 loop is CSARGYDLAGGGETQYF.

The rearrangement links TRBV4-1 to TRBJ2-5; TCRdb selects TRBD2, and the lack of DNA leaves this call unchecked. The CDR3 loop spans 17 amino acids. Germline CDR1 is MGHRA and CDR2 is YSYEKL. This CDR3 is CASSHEVAGGPLETQYF.

This chain connects TRBV29-1 to TRBJ2-7; absent DNA, TCRdb's TRBD1 call cannot be checked. Per germline, CDR1 SQVTM and CDR2 ANQGSEA. The CDR3 runs 13 residues. CDR3 sequence: CSVGWGQGYEQYF.

The chain uses TRBV2 and TRBJ1-5. The CDR3 totals 17 residues. Germline values: CDR1 SNHLY, CDR2 FYNNEI. CDR3 in amino acids: CASSVSQAHYSNQPQHF. Complete variable domain (other parts from reference TRBV2 and TRBJ1-5): EPEVTQTPSHQVTQMGQEVILRCVPISNHLYFYWYRQILGQKVEFLVSFYNNEISEKSEIFDDQFSVERPDGSNFTLKIRSTKLEDSAMYFCASSVSQAHYSNQPQHFGDGTRLSIL.

The chain couples TRBV7-6 to TRBJ2-2; the D call from TCRdb, TRBD2, cannot be confirmed without DNA. This CDR3 has 17 residues. The germline V gene encodes CDR1 SGHVS and CDR2 FNYEAQ. This CDR3 reads CASSLGAGLASTGELFF.

The rearrangement joins TRBV3-1 to TRBJ2-5; TCRdb reports TRBD2, a call that lacks DNA to check it against. The CDR3 contains 14 residues. Looked up from germline, CDR1 is LGHDT and CDR2 is YNNKEL (reference sequence). CDR3 loop: CASSQAGLTETQYF.

The V and J genes are TRBV20-1 and TRBJ1-5; without DNA, the TCRdb call of TRBD1 cannot be checked. The CDR3 extends over 19 amino acids. The germline V gene has CDR1 DFQATT and CDR2 SNEGSKA (reference sequence). The CDR3 is CSARDGLRQGRGGNQPQHF.

The rearrangement joins TRBV4-2 to TRBJ1-1; TCRdb's D call, TRBD1, is unchecked because there is no DNA. Germline values: CDR1 LGHNA, CDR2 YNFKEQ. The CDR3 loop spans 17 amino acids. CDR3 sequence reads: CASSQYLSGTGNTEAFF.

The chain's CDR3 is CASSLGQTTELFF. The chain carries TRBV11-1 and TRBJ2-2; absent DNA, TCRdb's TRBD1 call cannot be checked. This CDR3 region has 13 residues. Germline V gene lookup returns CDR1 SGHAT and CDR2 FQDESV (reference sequence).

V gene TRBV9 combines with J gene TRBJ2-2; TCRdb lists TRBD1, though no DNA is available to test this call. This CDR3 has 16 amino acids. Per germline, CDR1 SGDLS and CDR2 YYNGEE. The CDR3 loop reads CASSVRQGPRSGELFF.

The chain carries TRBV6-6 and TRBJ2-5; lacking DNA, the TRBD2 call made by TCRdb goes unchecked. This CDR3 region has 14 residues. The germline V gene has CDR1 MNHNY and CDR2 SVGAGI (reference sequence). The CDR3 spells CASSPGLARETQYF.

The V call is TRBV20-1, the J call TRBJ2-3; TCRdb's D call of TRBD2 is untestable without DNA. CDR1 DFQATT and CDR2 SNEGSKA come from the germline V gene (reference sequence). This CDR3 has 17 residues. The CDR3 loop reads CSARDNASGASTDTQYF.

J is TRBJ2-5 and V is TRBV2; TCRdb picks TRBD1, but there is no DNA to check that call. CDR1 is SNHLY and CDR2 is FYNNEI in the germline V gene. This CDR3 comprises 14 residues. The CDR3 reads CATTGRGNQETQYF.

This chain links TRBV5-1 with TRBJ2-1; TCRdb lists TRBD2, though no DNA is available to test this call. The CDR3 runs to 16 residues. The germline V gene has CDR1 SGHRS and CDR2 YFSETQ. CDR3 loop: CASSLPGLAGYNEQFF.

V is TRBV12-5 and J is TRBJ2-5; TCRdb gives TRBD1 as the D gene, but with no DNA this cannot be confirmed. Germline V gene lookup returns CDR1 LGHNT and CDR2 FRNRAP. CDR3 length equals 16 residues. This chain's CDR3 is CASGLWAGGSQETQYF.

The rearrangement uses TRBV28 and TRBJ2-7; the TCRdb D gene call, TRBD1, has no DNA to confirm it. Germline V gene sequence: CDR1 MDHEN, CDR2 SYDVKM. CDR3 length equals 16 residues. CDR3 protein: CASSFNLGGGDYEQYF.

The V gene is TRBV5-1, the J gene TRBJ1-2; checking the TCRdb D call of TRBD1 is not possible without DNA. From germline, CDR1 is SGHRS and CDR2 YFSETQ. The CDR3 covers 13 residues. CDR3 in amino acids: CASSTGQGYGYTF.

This chain uses TRBV2 with TRBJ2-1; without DNA, the TCRdb call of TRBD1 cannot be checked. The length of the CDR3 is 15 residues. CDR1 is SNHLY, CDR2 FYNNEI, per germline. This CDR3 is CASSEEGGVYNEQFF.

The chain recombines TRBV6-1 with TRBJ2-1. The CDR3 is 17 residues long. Germline lookup yields CDR1 MNHNS and CDR2 SASEGT. CDR3 protein: CASSEMTEGFQYNEQFF.

The V and J genes are TRBV12-3 or TRBV12-4 and TRBJ1-4; absent DNA, TCRdb's TRBD1 call cannot be checked. CDR3 length: 15 residues. The CDR3 is CASSLTDRGDEKLFF.

V gene TRBV7-9 combines with J gene TRBJ2-7. This CDR3 contains 11 residues. Germline values: CDR1 SEHNR, CDR2 FQNEAQ (reference sequence). The CDR3 here is CASSLFYEQYF. The whole variable domain, remainder taken from reference TRBV7-9 and TRBJ2-7, is DTGVSQNPRHKITKRGQNVTFRCDPISEHNRLYWYRQTLGQGPEFLTYFQNEAQLEKSRLLSDRFSAERPKGSFSTLEIQRTEQGDSAMYLCASSLFYEQYFGPGTRLTVT.

J is TRBJ1-2 and V is TRBV30; TCRdb's assignment of TRBD1 cannot be checked, as there is no DNA. The CDR3 spans 13 residues. Germline CDR1 is GTSNPN and CDR2 is SVGIG (reference sequence). The CDR3 here is CAWTSLGGDGYTF.

V and J are TRBV7-9 and TRBJ2-2. This CDR3 is 11 amino acids long. CDR1 is SEHNR, CDR2 FQNEAQ, per germline (reference sequence). CDR3 residues: CASSRAGELFF. Full variable domain (remainder filled in from reference TRBV7-9 and TRBJ2-2): DTGVSQNPRHKITKRGQNVTFRCDPISEHNRLYWYRQTLGQGPEFLTYFQNEAQLEKSRLLSDRFSAERPKGSFSTLEIQRTEQGDSAMYLCASSRAGELFFGEGSRLTVL.

The rearrangement links TRBV10-3 to TRBJ2-4; TCRdb's D gene call, TRBD2, goes unchecked for lack of DNA. Germline CDR1 is ENHRY and CDR2 is SYGVKD. The CDR3 sequence is 17 residues long. The CDR3 reads CAIRTTSGDWSVGIQYF.

This sequence joins TRBV12-3 or TRBV12-4 and TRBJ2-3; the TCRdb D gene call, TRBD1, has no DNA to confirm it. The CDR3 extends over 16 amino acids. The CDR3: CASKTFTGQGRDTQYF.